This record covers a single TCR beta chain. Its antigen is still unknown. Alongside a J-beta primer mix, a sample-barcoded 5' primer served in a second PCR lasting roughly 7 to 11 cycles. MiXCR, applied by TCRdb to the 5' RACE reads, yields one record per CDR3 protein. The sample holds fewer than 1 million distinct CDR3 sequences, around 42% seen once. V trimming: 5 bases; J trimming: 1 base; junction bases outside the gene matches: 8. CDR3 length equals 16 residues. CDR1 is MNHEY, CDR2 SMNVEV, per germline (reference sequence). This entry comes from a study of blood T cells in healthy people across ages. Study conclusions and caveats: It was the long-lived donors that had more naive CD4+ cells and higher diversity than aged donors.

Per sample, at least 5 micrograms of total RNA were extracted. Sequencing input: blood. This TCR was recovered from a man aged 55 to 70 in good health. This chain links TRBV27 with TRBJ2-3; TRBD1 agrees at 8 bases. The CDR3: CASSRAGGPRTDTQYF. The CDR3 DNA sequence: TGTGCCAGCAGTCGCGCAGGGGGCCCTCGCACAGATACGCAGTATTTT.